What follows are 8 T cell receptor beta chains derived from one specimen sequenced in a study of T cells in localized non-small cell lung cancer. Assay used: immunoSEQ multiplex PCR; TCRdb lists only in-frame clones, some missing. The sample lists tens of thousands of clones; 80% to 90% were seen once. The sample here was peripheral blood, taken before any cancer treatment. These receptors were obtained from a woman aged 35 to 70 with stage I lung adenocarcinoma.

The chain combines TRBV10-3 with TRBJ2-5, with TRBD1 as a possible D gene (6 bases). This CDR3 spans 14 amino acids. V was shortened by 3 bases and J by 2 bases, with 10 bases between the two germline ends. Germline V gene sequence: CDR1 ENHRY, CDR2 SYGVKD. The chain's CDR3 is CAISDGTRQETQYF. CDR3 in DNA: TGTGCCATCAGTGACGGGACACGACAAGAGACCCAGTACTTC.

The gene calls are TRBV28 and TRBJ1-1, with D tentatively TRBD1 (5 bases). V was clipped by 5 bases and J by 6 bases, with 19 bases between them. Looked up from germline, CDR1 is MDHEN and CDR2 is SYDVKM. The CDR3 has 15 residues. CDR3 sequence reads: CASSVAGTWGAEAFF. The CDR3 DNA reads TGTGCCAGCAGTGTCGCCGGGACGTGGGGCGCTGAAGCTTTCTTT. Looking up the rest from reference TRBV28 and TRBJ1-1 gives the full variable domain: DVKVTQSSRYLVKRTGEKVFLECVQDMDHENMFWYRQDPGLGLRLIYFSYDVKMKEKGDIPEGYSVSREKKERFSLILESASTNQTSMYLCASSVAGTWGAEAFFGQGTRLTVV.

With respect to this clone: Mismatch with germline at one junction end may stem from a read error. The chain employs TRBV19 and TRBJ2-3, with 7 nucleotides matching TRBD1. The CDR3 sequence is 12 residues long. CDR1 and CDR2 from the germline V gene are LNHDA and SQIVND (reference sequence). The CDR3 protein is CLDRISTDTQYF. CDR3 coding DNA: TGCCTGGACAGGATTAGCACAGATACGCAGTATTTT.

In this sample, this clone turned up a few times. The chain has TRBV28 and TRBJ2-1; TRBD2 aligns across 7 bases. CDR3 length: 14 residues. Unmatched junction bases numbered 6, after V lost 2 bases and J lost 8 bases. CDR1 MDHEN and CDR2 SYDVKM come from the germline V gene. The CDR3 reads CASSLAGEADEQFF. CDR3 coding DNA: TGTGCCAGCAGTTTAGCGGGAGAAGCCGATGAGCAGTTCTTC.

This rearrangement joins TRBV19 to TRBJ2-7, with 8 bases aligning to TRBD2. The V and J ends lost 4 bases and 4 bases, in that order; junction bases with no gene match: 12. This CDR3 spans 16 amino acids. Germline CDR1 LNHDA, CDR2 SQIVND (reference sequence). The DNA for the CDR3 is TGTGCCAGTAGTACCCAAGCGGGAGCAATGAGATACGAGCAGTACTTC. Translated: CASSTQAGAMRYEQYF.

In its sample, this clone was seen once. This sequence joins TRBV15 and TRBJ1-4; possible D gene TRBD1, 6 bases. CDR3 length: 15 residues. The ends were cut back, 0 bases at V and 5 bases at J, with 10 bases in the middle. Germline V gene data show CDR1 as LNHNV and CDR2 as YYDKDF (reference sequence). The chain's CDR3 is CATSRERQVNEKLFF. For the CDR3, the DNA is TGTGCCACCAGCAGAGAGAGACAGGTCAATGAAAAACTGTTTTTT.

The chain combines TRBV27 with TRBJ2-7; possibly TRBD1 or TRBD2 for D (7 bases each). Trimming stripped 6 bases from V and 3 bases from J, with 21 bases between. The CDR3 has 16 amino acids. CDR1 MNHEY and CDR2 SMNVEV come from the germline V gene (reference sequence). In nucleotides, the CDR3 is TGTGCCAGCAGCTCTTCAGGGGGGGAACTAATCTACGAGCAGTACTTC. It is translated as CASSSSGGELIYEQYF.

This chain joins TRBV7-2 and TRBJ2-5, with a weak D call TRBD1 (6 bases). The CDR3 consists of 16 residues. Germline-derived CDR1 and CDR2 are SGHTA and FQGNSA. V was pared by 2 bases and J by 6 bases, with 19 bases between. CDR3 region: CASSLIVGAGEKTQYF. The CDR3 bases are TGTGCCAGCAGCTTAATTGTGGGGGCTGGGGAAAAGACCCAGTACTTC.